This T cell receptor beta chain comes out of a study of blood T cells in healthy people across ages. Through a sample-barcoded 5' primer and a J-beta primer mix, a second PCR was run for roughly 7 to 11 cycles. Using its own MiXCR run on the 5' RACE reads, TCRdb lists one record per CDR3 protein. The sample holds 650,000 to 1,000,000 distinct CDR3 sequences; about 36% are singletons and the top ten take around 13%. Germline V CDR1 and CDR2: SGHTA, FQGNSA. CDR3 length: 13 amino acids. The ends were cut back, 5 bases at V and 10 bases at J, with 17 bases in the middle. The sequence was obtained from a man younger than 35 in good health. The chain is built from TRBV7-2 and TRBJ1-1; possibly TRBD1 for D (5 bases). Sequencing was performed on blood. The CDR3 DNA sequence: TGTGCCAGCAGCACCCGGGGGGGGTCGGGAGCTTTCTTT. Translated, it gives CASSTRGGSGAFF.